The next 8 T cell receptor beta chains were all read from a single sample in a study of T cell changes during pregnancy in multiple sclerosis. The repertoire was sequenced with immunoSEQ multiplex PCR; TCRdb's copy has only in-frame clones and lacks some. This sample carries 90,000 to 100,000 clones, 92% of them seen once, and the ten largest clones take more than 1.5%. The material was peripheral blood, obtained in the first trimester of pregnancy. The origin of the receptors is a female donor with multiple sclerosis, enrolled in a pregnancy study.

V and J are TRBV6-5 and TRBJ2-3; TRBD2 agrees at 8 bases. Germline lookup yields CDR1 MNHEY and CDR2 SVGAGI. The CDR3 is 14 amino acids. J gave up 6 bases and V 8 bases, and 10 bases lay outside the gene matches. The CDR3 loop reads CASGGSGGGDTQYF. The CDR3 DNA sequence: TGTGCCAGCGGGGGGAGCGGGGGAGGGGATACGCAGTATTTT.

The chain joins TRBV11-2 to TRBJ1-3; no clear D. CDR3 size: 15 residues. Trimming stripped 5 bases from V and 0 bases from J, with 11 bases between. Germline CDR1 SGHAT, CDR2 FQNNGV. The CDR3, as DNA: TGTGCCAGCAGCACCCGGACTGTCTCTGGAAACACCATATATTTT. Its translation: CASSTRTVSGNTIYF.

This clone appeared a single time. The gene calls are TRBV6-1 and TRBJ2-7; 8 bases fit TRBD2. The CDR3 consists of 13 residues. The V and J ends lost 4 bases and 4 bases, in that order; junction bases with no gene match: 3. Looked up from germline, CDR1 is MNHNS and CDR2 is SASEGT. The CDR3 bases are TGTGCCAGCAGTGTCGGGGGGGGATACGAGCAGTACTTC. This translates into CASSVGGGYEQYF.

CDR3 sequence: CASSLVGGRTDTQYF. The CDR3 DNA reads TGCGCCAGCAGCTTGGTTGGAGGCCGGACAGATACGCAGTATTTT. The V call is TRBV5-1, the J call TRBJ2-3; weak D call: TRBD2 (5 bases). In germline, CDR1 is SGHRS, CDR2 YFSETQ. The V end was cut by 0 bases, the J end by 3 bases, with 11 bases between. The CDR3 loop spans 15 amino acids.

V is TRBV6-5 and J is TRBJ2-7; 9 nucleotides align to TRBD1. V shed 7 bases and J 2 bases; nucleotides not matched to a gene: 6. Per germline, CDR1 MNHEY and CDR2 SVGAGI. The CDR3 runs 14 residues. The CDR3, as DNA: TGTGCCAGCACCGCCGGGACAGGGCCCTACGAGCAGTACTTC. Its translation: CASTAGTGPYEQYF.

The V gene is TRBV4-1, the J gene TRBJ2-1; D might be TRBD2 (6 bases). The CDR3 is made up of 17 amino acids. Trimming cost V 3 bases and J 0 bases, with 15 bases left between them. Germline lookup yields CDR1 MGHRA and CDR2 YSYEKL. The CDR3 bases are TGCGCCAGCAGCCAGGAGCTAGCGAGGAGCTCCTACAATGAGCAGTTCTTC. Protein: CASSQELARSSYNEQFF.

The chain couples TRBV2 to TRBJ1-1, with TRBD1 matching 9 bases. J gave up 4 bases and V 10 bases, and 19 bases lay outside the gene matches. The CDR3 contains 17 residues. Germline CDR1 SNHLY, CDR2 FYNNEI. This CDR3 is CATAKRGTGNSGTEAFF. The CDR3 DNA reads TGTGCCACCGCGAAGAGGGGGACAGGGAATTCAGGCACTGAAGCTTTCTTT.

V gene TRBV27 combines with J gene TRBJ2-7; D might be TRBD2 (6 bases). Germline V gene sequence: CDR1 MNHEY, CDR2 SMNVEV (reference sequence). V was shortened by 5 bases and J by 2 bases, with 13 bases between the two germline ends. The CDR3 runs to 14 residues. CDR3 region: CASSPRGRTYEQYF. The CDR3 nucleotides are TGTGCCAGCAGTCCCCGGGGGAGAACCTACGAGCAGTACTTC.